This T cell receptor (beta chain) was profiled in a study of regulatory T cells in long-lasting Graves disease. Points from the study as a whole: Persistent cases favored TRBV28, TRBJ1-2 and TRBJ2-5. Persistent patients shared more public clonotypes (about 2,600) than new patients (approximately 900).

CDR1 is SGHNT, CDR2 YYREEE, per germline (reference sequence). The CDR3 has 20 amino acids. With V trimmed by 4 bases and J by 1 base, 19 bases remained unmatched. This clonotype was found a few times. Its matching antigen is unknown. Time point described: newly diagnosed GD, antithyroid drugs for less than 3 months. TCR sequences were obtained from RNA taken from PBMCs. iRepertoire HTBI primers and Arm-PCR of CDR3 regions built TCR beta libraries. TCRdb used MiXCR to reprocess the multiplex PCR reads, holding one entry per CDR3 protein. The sample lists roughly 400,000 distinct CDR3 sequences, about a sixth occurring once. These data were also reused for a study on T cells in Graves' hyperthyroidism and ophthalmopathy. That paper states: The HTBI primer set served for first-round RT-PCR of the TCR CDR3. Most thyroid clonotypes that were expanded above 0.001 also turned up in blood.

Sample: peripheral blood mononuclear cells (PBMCs), taken at new diagnosis, from a patient treated with antithyroid drugs. The rearrangement joins TRBV5-4 to TRBJ1-3; 8 bases fit TRBD1. This TCR was sampled from a woman younger than 30 with Graves disease. The CDR3 nucleotides are TGTGCCAGCAGCCCTGGGACAGGTCACGCAAACCTCATTTCTGGAAACACCATATATTTT. Translation: CASSPGTGHANLISGNTIYF.